The 23 T cell receptor beta chains below were found in one sample sequenced in a study of low-dose radiotherapy and immunotherapy resistance in tumors. Noted time point: before trial treatment. Primers targeting TRAV and TRBV primed first-strand cDNA, covering alpha and beta chains. Both a constant-region primer and a V-primer adapter served to amplify TCRs across 15 to 25 PCR cycles. TCRdb used MiXCR to reprocess the reads, holding one entry per CDR3 protein. The table has tens of thousands of distinct CDR3 sequences, roughly a sixth seen once. The starting material was PBMCs, obtained before treatment. Every receptor here comes from a male donor with prostate cancer.

The sample holds many counts of this clonotype. J is TRBJ2-7 and V is TRBV18; a possible D gene is TRBD2 (5 bases). Trimming removed 2 bases at V and 2 bases at J, with 13 bases between. This CDR3 has 15 amino acids. Germline values: CDR1 KGHSH, CDR2 LQKENI. The CDR3 nucleotides read TGTGCCAGCTCACCAATTCGCGGGTCCGCCTACGAGCAGTACTTC. As protein: CASSPIRGSAYEQYF.

This clonotype has a count of ten or more. The chain has TRBV2 and TRBJ2-4; D uncertain. Between the trimmed V and J ends, which lost 4 bases and 4 bases, there was a span of 11 bases. Per germline, CDR1 SNHLY and CDR2 FYNNEI. The CDR3 loop spans 14 amino acids. CDR3: CASSVPTTKNIQYF. CDR3 DNA sequence: TGTGCCAGCAGTGTGCCCACCACGAAAAACATTCAGTACTTC.

This clonotype was picked up many times. The chain carries TRBV7-3 and TRBJ2-6, with D tentatively TRBD1 (6 bases). Germline CDR1 SGHTA, CDR2 FQGTGA. This CDR3 comprises 17 residues. Trimming shortened V by 5 bases and J by 1 base, and 15 bases separated the two germline ends. The CDR3 loop is CASSAPQGPSGANVLTF. CDR3 nucleotide sequence: TGTGCCAGCAGCGCCCCTCAGGGGCCATCTGGGGCCAACGTCCTGACTTTC.

The sample holds many counts of this clonotype. The chain carries TRBV6-1 and TRBJ1-5; a possible D gene is TRBD1 (6 bases). V lost 4 bases, J lost 7 bases, and 20 bases lay in between. Germline V CDR1 and CDR2: MNHNS, SASEGT. The CDR3 runs to 16 residues. CDR3 residues: CASSALGGGRGQPQHF. CDR3 nucleotides: TGTGCCAGCAGTGCCCTCGGGGGGGGAAGGGGGCAGCCCCAGCATTTT.

The chain recombines TRBV5-1 with TRBJ1-2, with D uncertain. The CDR3 runs 13 residues. Germline loops: CDR1 SGHRS, CDR2 YFSETQ. The V end lost 4 bases, the J end lost 7 bases, and 14 bases lay between the germline ends. The CDR3 nucleotides read TGCGCCAGCAGCCTAGGGTTGGTCCTTGGCTACACCTTC. It encodes CASSLGLVLGYTF.

A note on this clonotype: This may be a read error: a much more frequent sequence differs by one nucleotide. The rearrangement links TRBV7-9 to TRBJ2-7, with D possibly being TRBD1 (6 bases). The CDR3 spans 14 residues. Trimming removed 3 bases from V and 5 bases from J, with 14 bases in between. The germline CDR1 and CDR2 sequences are SEHNR and FQNEAQ (reference sequence). CDR3: CASSFTRGADEQYF. CDR3 DNA sequence: TGTGCCAGCAGCTTTACCAGGGGCGCGGACGAGCAGTACTTC. The whole variable domain, remainder taken from reference TRBV7-9 and TRBJ2-7, is DTGVSQNPRHKITKRGQNVTFRCDPISEHNRLYWYRQTLGQGPEFLTYFQNEAQLEKSRLLSDRFSAERPKGSFSTLEIQRTEQGDSAMYLCASSFTRGADEQYFGPGTRLTVT.

This clonotype was seen a few times. The rearrangement links TRBV12-3 or TRBV12-4 to TRBJ2-1; 8 positions match TRBD2. J lost 10 bases, V lost 7 bases, and 9 bases had no gene match. The CDR3 runs 13 residues. The CDR3 sequence: CASNDTGGREQFF. The CDR3 DNA is TGTGCCAGCAACGACACGGGGGGGCGCGAGCAGTTCTTC.

This clonotype has more than one count but fewer than ten. The chain links TRBV2 to TRBJ2-7, with a tentative D call TRBD2 (6 bases). Per germline, CDR1 SNHLY and CDR2 FYNNEI. Trimming stripped 3 bases from V and 7 bases from J, with 16 bases between. CDR3 length: 14 amino acids. CDR3 coding DNA: TGTGCCAGCAGTGAGAGCCGCGGGGTAGGTGAGCAGTACTTC. Protein sequence: CASSESRGVGEQYF.

This clonotype was counted many times. The genes are TRBV5-6 and TRBJ2-7; the D is unclear. This CDR3 has 14 residues. V lost 1 base to trimming and J lost 6 bases, with 14 bases between them. Germline CDR1 is SGHDT and CDR2 is YYEEEE. The CDR3 bases are TGTGCCAGCAGCTTGAGTGTAGGGTCGCGCGAGCAGTACTTC. Translation gives CASSLSVGSREQYF.

This clonotype was counted ten times or more. The chain uses TRBV12-5 and TRBJ2-3, with D tentatively TRBD1 (6 bases). The CDR3 has 14 amino acids. Per germline, CDR1 LGHNT and CDR2 FRNRAP. V was pared by 1 base and J by 1 base, with 6 bases between. CDR3 region: CASGLGQGTDTQYF. DNA of the CDR3: TGTGCTAGTGGTTTGGGACAGGGCACAGATACGCAGTATTTT.

This clonotype occurred many times. The V call is TRBV15, the J call TRBJ2-7; the match to TRBD2 covers 9 bases. This CDR3 comprises 15 residues. V dropped 1 base and J dropped 3; count of bases not matched to a gene: 4. From germline, CDR1 is LNHNV and CDR2 YYDKDF (reference sequence). This chain's CDR3 is CATSRAASGVYEQYF. The CDR3 nucleotides read TGTGCCACCAGCAGAGCTGCTAGCGGGGTCTACGAGCAGTACTTC.

This chain connects TRBV28 to TRBJ2-7, with 8 positions matching TRBD2. V lost 5 bases to trimming and J lost 2 bases; unmatched junction nucleotides: 5. The CDR3 runs to 14 residues. CDR1 MDHEN and CDR2 SYDVKM come from the germline V gene. The CDR3 nucleotides are TGTGCCAGCAGTCCCTACGGGGGGGCCTACGAGCAGTACTTC. Its translation: CASSPYGGAYEQYF.

At least ten counts were recorded for this clonotype. The J gene is TRBJ2-5, the V gene TRBV20-1; D is unclear. CDR3 size: 12 residues. Germline CDR1 DFQATT, CDR2 SNEGSKA (reference sequence). Deletions cut 3 bases from V and 1 base from J, with 6 bases between. The CDR3 DNA follows: TGCAGTGCTAGGAACCCCCAAGAGACCCAGTACTTC. This gives the protein CSARNPQETQYF.

This clonotype was seen repeatedly, ten times or more. The V call is TRBV5-1, the J call TRBJ2-3; 7 positions match TRBD2. V lost 4 bases to trimming and J lost 1 base; unmatched junction nucleotides: 6. The CDR3 is 15 residues long. The V gene's germline CDR1 is SGHRS and CDR2 YFSETQ. CDR3 coding DNA: TGCGCCAGCAGCGCAAGCGGGGACCGCACAGATACGCAGTATTTT. Translated, it gives CASSASGDRTDTQYF.

This clonotype was found many times. V usage is TRBV18 and J usage is TRBJ2-7, with 9 nucleotides matching TRBD1. This CDR3 has 14 amino acids. The V and J ends lost 5 bases and 3 bases, in that order; junction bases with no gene match: 5. Germline assignment: CDR1 KGHSH and CDR2 LQKENI. The chain's CDR3 is CASSSDRGSYEQYF. In nucleotides, the CDR3 is TGTGCCAGCTCATCGGACAGGGGTAGCTACGAGCAGTACTTC.

The V gene is TRBV9, the J gene TRBJ2-2; the D is unclear. This CDR3 has 13 residues. Germline V lookup: CDR1 SGDLS, CDR2 YYNGEE. Between the trimmed V and J ends, which lost 0 bases and 6 bases, there was a span of 6 bases. The CDR3 loop is CASSVVAPGELFF. CDR3 sequence (DNA): TGTGCCAGCAGCGTAGTTGCCCCCGGGGAGCTGTTTTTT.

This clonotype showed up many times. The chain couples TRBV5-1 to TRBJ2-3; 10 bases agree with TRBD2. Germline CDR1 SGHRS, CDR2 YFSETQ. The CDR3 runs 17 residues. With 0 bases clipped from V and 5 bases from J, the junction kept 9 bases outside the gene matches. CDR3 coding DNA: TGCGCCAGCAGCTTGGTGGCTAGCGGGGGAGGTGAAGATACGCAGTATTTT. The encoded protein is CASSLVASGGGEDTQYF.

This clonotype appeared a few times. This chain connects TRBV14 to TRBJ2-7, with D unresolved. The V and J ends lost 1 base and 3 bases respectively, with 16 bases between them. Germline CDR1 is SGHDN and CDR2 is FVKESK. CDR3 size: 16 residues. CDR3 loop: CASSQGYGPTLYEQYF. The CDR3 DNA follows: TGTGCCAGCAGCCAAGGGTATGGCCCAACCCTCTACGAGCAGTACTTC.

The chain joins TRBV20-1 to TRBJ2-3; D possibly matches TRBD1 or TRBD2 (6 bases each). In germline, CDR1 is DFQATT, CDR2 SNEGSKA (reference sequence). The CDR3 runs 16 residues. Trimming stripped 5 bases from V and 2 bases from J, with 20 bases between. The CDR3 spells CSASRGARGSTDTQYF. For the CDR3, the DNA is TGCAGTGCTTCCCGCGGGGCCAGGGGATCCACAGATACGCAGTATTTT.

This clonotype was seen ten or more times. The chain joins TRBV7-8 to TRBJ1-3, with 7 bases identical to TRBD1. Germline V lookup: CDR1 SGHVS, CDR2 FQNEAQ. The CDR3 runs to 17 residues. V shed 1 base and J 1 base; nucleotides not matched to a gene: 7. The CDR3 reads CASSLVAGGGSGNTIYF. CDR3 DNA sequence: TGTGCCAGCAGCTTAGTAGCAGGGGGTGGGTCTGGAAACACCATATATTTT.

Many counts were recorded for this clonotype. This chain uses TRBV12-3 or TRBV12-4 with TRBJ2-7; D gene unclear. V lost 2 bases and J 7 bases, leaving 6 bases between the germline ends. CDR3 length: 11 residues. The CDR3 nucleotides are TGTGCCAGCAGTTTATGGGGTGAGCAGTACTTC. Translated, it gives CASSLWGEQYF.

This clonotype appeared many times. The chain recombines TRBV11-2 with TRBJ2-7; 7 nucleotides line up with TRBD2. V dropped 3 bases and J dropped 6; count of bases not matched to a gene: 5. This CDR3 region has 13 residues. Germline CDR1 reads SGHAT; CDR2 reads FQNNGV. The CDR3 nucleotides are TGTGCCAGCAGCTTCGGACTAGTCGTCGAGCAGTACTTC. This encodes CASSFGLVVEQYF.

A note on this clonotype: The likely explanation is a read error, given a far larger clone one base away. V gene TRBV7-9 combines with J gene TRBJ1-6, with unresolved D. The CDR3 sequence is 17 residues long. Germline V gene sequence: CDR1 SEHNR, CDR2 FQNEAQ (reference sequence). Trimming left V 5 bases short and J 7 bases short, with 21 bases between. The CDR3 nucleotides read TGTGCCAGCAGCACACAATCGGACGGTGTGGAGAATTCACCCCTCCACTTT. This sequence encodes CASSTQSDGVENSPLHF. Full variable domain (remainder filled in from reference TRBV7-9 and TRBJ1-6): DTGVSQNPRHKITKRGQNVTFRCDPISEHNRLYWYRQTLGQGPEFLTYFQNEAQLEKSRLLSDRFSAERPKGSFSTLEIQRTEQGDSAMYLCASSTQSDGVENSPLHFGNGTRLTVT.